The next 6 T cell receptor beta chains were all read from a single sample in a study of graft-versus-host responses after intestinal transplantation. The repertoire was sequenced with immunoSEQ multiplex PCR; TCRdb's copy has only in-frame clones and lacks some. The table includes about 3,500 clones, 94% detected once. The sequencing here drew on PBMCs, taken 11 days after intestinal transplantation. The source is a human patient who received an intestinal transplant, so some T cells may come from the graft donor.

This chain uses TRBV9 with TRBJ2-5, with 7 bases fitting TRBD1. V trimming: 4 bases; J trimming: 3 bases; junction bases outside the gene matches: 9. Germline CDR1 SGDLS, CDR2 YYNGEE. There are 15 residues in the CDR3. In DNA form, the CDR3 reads TGTGCCAGCAGCCCGTGGACAGGACTTGAAGAGACCCAGTACTTC. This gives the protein CASSPWTGLEETQYF.

In DNA form, the CDR3 reads TGTGCCAGCAGCTTGGTGGACGATGAGCAGTTCTTC. Its translation is CASSLVDDEQFF. The chain links TRBV5-6 to TRBJ2-1; no clear D gene. The CDR3 has 12 amino acids. Between the trimmed V and J ends, which lost 0 bases and 8 bases, there was a span of 6 bases. Germline loops: CDR1 SGHDT, CDR2 YYEEEE.

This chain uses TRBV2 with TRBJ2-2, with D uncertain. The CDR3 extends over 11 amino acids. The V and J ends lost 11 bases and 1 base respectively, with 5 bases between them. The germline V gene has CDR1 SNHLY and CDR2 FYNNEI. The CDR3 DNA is TGTGCCGCCGGGAACACCGGGGAGCTGTTTTTT. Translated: CAAGNTGELFF.

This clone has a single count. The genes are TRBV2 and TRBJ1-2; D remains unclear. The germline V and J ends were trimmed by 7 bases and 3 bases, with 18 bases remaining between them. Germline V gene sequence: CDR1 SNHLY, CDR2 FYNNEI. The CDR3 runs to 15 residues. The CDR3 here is CASTGVGNPYYGYTF. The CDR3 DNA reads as TGTGCCAGCACCGGGGTAGGGAACCCTTACTATGGCTACACCTTC.

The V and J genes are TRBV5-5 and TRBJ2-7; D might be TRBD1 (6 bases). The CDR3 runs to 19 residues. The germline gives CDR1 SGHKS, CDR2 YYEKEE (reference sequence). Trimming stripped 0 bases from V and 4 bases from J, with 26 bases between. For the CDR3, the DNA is TGTGCCAGCAGCTTGGTCTATGACAGGTCTCCTTTTGTGCGGTACGAGCAGTACTTC. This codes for CASSLVYDRSPFVRYEQYF. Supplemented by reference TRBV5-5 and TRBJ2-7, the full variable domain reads DAGVTQSPTHLIKTRGQQVTLRCSPISGHKSVSWYQQVLGQGPQFIFQYYEKEERGRGNFPDRFSARQFPNYSSELNVNALLLGDSALYLCASSLVYDRSPFVRYEQYFGPGTRLTVT.

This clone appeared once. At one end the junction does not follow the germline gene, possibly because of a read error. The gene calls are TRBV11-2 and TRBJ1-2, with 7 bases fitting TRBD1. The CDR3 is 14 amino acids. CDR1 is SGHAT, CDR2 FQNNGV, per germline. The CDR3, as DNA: TGTGCCGGCAGCTTAGTCAGGGGGTATTATGGCTACACCTTC. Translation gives CAGSLVRGYYGYTF.